This is a list of T cell receptor beta chains from one sample in a study of identical twins. From the 5' RACE reads, TCRdb called clonotypes with MiXCR, one entry per CDR3 protein. The table includes about 890,000 distinct CDR3 sequences, about 12% detected once. The same specimen was also included in a second study, on yellow fever vaccine responses in identical twins.

What was sequenced was PBMCs. The receptors originated from a woman in her late teens or twenties in good health. Each CDR3 is given with its conserved first and last residue. Fields, in order: J gene, V gene, clone size, D gene, CDR3 DNA, CDR3 protein. D genes are given only for firm matches. Clone size is given for some rows only: seen once, a few or many times, or a class if the clone is expanded.

>TRBJ2-3|TRBV10-3|-|-
TGTGCCACGAGACCGGGCAGGGGACACACAGATACGCAGTATTTT
CATRPGRGHTDTQYF
>TRBJ1-5|TRBV3-1|-|-
TGTGCCAGCAGCCAAGATGGCGTGGGGGGCGCGAGACAGCCCCAGCATTTT
CASSQDGVGGARQPQHF
>TRBJ2-5|TRBV7-8|-|-
TGTGCCAGCAGCTCTTACACGGGACAAGAGACCCAGTACTTC
CASSSYTGQETQYF
>TRBJ2-7|TRBV7-9|-|TRBD2
TGTGCCAGCGTCCCCCCGGGGGGAAGCTCCTACGAGCAGTACTTC
CASVPPGGSSYEQYF
>TRBJ2-7|TRBV19|-|TRBD1
TGTGCCAGTAGCATCGGACAGGCCATAGCCTACGAGCAGTACTTC
CASSIGQAIAYEQYF
>TRBJ2-5|TRBV28|few|-
TGTGCCAGCAGTTCGAGGCAGGTCGGGGAGACCCAGTACTTC
CASSSRQVGETQYF
>TRBJ2-2|TRBV6-4|few|-
TGTGCCAGCAGTGATTCCCCGATTTTAGCAGCGAACACCGGGGAGCTGTTTTTT
CASSDSPILAANTGELFF
>TRBJ2-1|TRBV14|-|-
TGTGCCAGCAGCCAAGTAGGGGGGGGGAATGAGCAGTTCTTC
CASSQVGGGNEQFF
>TRBJ2-6|TRBV5-1|-|TRBD1
TGCGCCAGCAGCCTCGATTCAGGGGGTGCTGGGGCCAACGTCCTGACTTTC
CASSLDSGGAGANVLTF
>TRBJ2-3|TRBV27|-|-
TGTGCCAGCATAAGGAGGGACACAGATACGCAGTATTTT
CASIRRDTDTQYF
>TRBJ2-7|TRBV4-2|few|TRBD1
TGTGCCAGCAGCCAAGTTTCAAAGGGACAGTCCTACGAGCAGTACTTC
CASSQVSKGQSYEQYF
>TRBJ1-1|TRBV7-6|-|-
TGTGCCAGCAGCTTCTCAGGGGAGGGGACTGAAGCTTTCTTT
CASSFSGEGTEAFF
>TRBJ2-1|TRBV7-9|-|TRBD2
TGTGCCAGCAATCTAGCGGGGGACTACAATGAGCAGTTCTTC
CASNLAGDYNEQFF
>TRBJ2-3|TRBV3-1|few|TRBD2
TGTGCCAGCAGCCTCCTCCAGCGGGGAGATACGCAGTATTTT
CASSLLQRGDTQYF
>TRBJ1-1|TRBV20-1|few|-
TGCAGTGCTACAATCCGGGACACTGAAGCTTTCTTT
CSATIRDTEAFF
>TRBJ2-1|TRBV28|few|-
TGTGCCAGCAGTTTATACTTGCGGGGAGGTACGGGTCGGGACAATGAGCAGTTCTTC
CASSLYLRGGTGRDNEQFF
>TRBJ2-2|TRBV27|few|-
TGTGCCAGCACCCCATCCGGGGTTAGGGGCACCGGGGAGCTGTTTTTT
CASTPSGVRGTGELFF
>TRBJ2-7|TRBV6-1|few|-
TGTGCCAGCAGCCGAGAGGGGAGAGGCCACTACGAGCAGTACTTC
CASSREGRGHYEQYF
>TRBJ2-7|TRBV7-2|-|TRBD2
TGTGCCAGCAGCTTAGCGGCGGGAGGCCTCCTCGAGCAGTACTTC
CASSLAAGGLLEQYF
>TRBJ2-3|TRBV7-2|few|TRBD2
TGTGCCAGCAGCACAACCGGGACTAGCGGGAGGGGAGATACGCAGTATTTT
CASSTTGTSGRGDTQYF
>TRBJ1-2|TRBV20-1|many|-
TGCAGTGCTAGACGTGGGGGGGAATTGGATGGCTACACCTTC
CSARRGGELDGYTF
>TRBJ2-1|TRBV29-1|-|TRBD2
TGCAGCGTTGAAGCGACTAGCGGGGGCAGCGATGAGCAGTTCTTC
CSVEATSGGSDEQFF
>TRBJ1-1|TRBV7-9|-|-
TGTGCCAGCAGCCCAGTAGGTTCCACTGAAGCTTTCTTT
CASSPVGSTEAFF
>TRBJ2-1|TRBV11-2|many|TRBD2
TGTGCCAGCGAATTGACGGGGAGGGACGGTGATGAGCAGTTCTTC
CASELTGRDGDEQFF